This T cell receptor beta chain was sequenced for a study of control samples from healthy donors and cancer patients. Profiled with immunoSEQ multiplex PCR; TCRdb holds only in-frame clones, not every one. Here the sample spans around 55,000 clones, 89% being singletons. CDR1 is SGHVS, CDR2 FQNEAQ, per germline. CDR3 length: 14 residues. V gave up 2 bases and J gave up 6 bases, with 14 bases separating them. This TCR derives from a man in his forties or fifties with colorectal cancer. Sequencing was performed on PBMCs. V usage is TRBV7-8 and J usage is TRBJ2-7; D is tentatively TRBD1 or TRBD2 (5 bases each). The CDR3 nucleotides read TGTGCCAGCAGCTTACGAACCGGGGACGGCGAGCAGTACTTC. It encodes CASSLRTGDGEQYF.